This passage covers 18 T cell receptor beta chains from one sample sequenced in a study of cytomegalovirus exposure and HLA in healthy donors. PCR used 60 Vbeta primers and 13 Jbeta primers. The protocol was immunoSEQ multiplex PCR, while the TCRdb copy is restricted to in-frame clones and leaves out a portion. This sample has about 110,000 clones, with 60% to 80% found just once. The sequencing input was PBMCs. These receptors originate from a female donor in good health and CMV-seronegative.

The CDR3 reads CASSESGQPENTIYF. DNA of the CDR3: TGTGCCAGCAGTGAGTCGGGACAGCCGGAAAACACCATATATTTT. The V gene is TRBV2, the J gene TRBJ1-3; 7 bases map to TRBD1. The V segment lost 3 bases and the J segment 6 bases; nucleotides outside the gene matches: 8. The CDR3 consists of 15 residues. The germline V gene has CDR1 SNHLY and CDR2 FYNNEI.

The chain joins TRBV18 to TRBJ2-3, with TRBD1 matching 10 bases. Germline CDR1 is KGHSH and CDR2 is LQKENI. J gave up 2 bases and V 3 bases, and 5 bases lay outside the gene matches. This CDR3 spans 16 amino acids. CDR3 loop: CASSPGQGFYTDTQYF. For the CDR3, the DNA is TGTGCCAGCTCACCGGGACAGGGGTTCTACACAGATACGCAGTATTTT.

The rearrangement links TRBV19 to TRBJ2-5; 7 nucleotides line up with TRBD2. The germline V gene encodes CDR1 LNHDA and CDR2 SQIVND (reference sequence). J gave up 5 bases and V 7 bases, and 10 bases lay outside the gene matches. This CDR3 is 14 amino acids long. The CDR3 here is CASKMAGVRETQYF. The CDR3 nucleotides read TGTGCCAGTAAGATGGCGGGAGTTAGGGAGACCCAGTACTTC.

The V and J genes are TRBV29-1 and TRBJ2-3, with a weak D call TRBD1 (6 bases). Germline V gene data show CDR1 as SQVTM and CDR2 as ANQGSEA. Trimming shortened V by 3 bases and J by 2 bases, and 12 bases separated the two germline ends. The CDR3 covers 14 residues. DNA of the CDR3: TGCAGCGTTGAGGGTCAGGGGATCACAGATACGCAGTATTTT. Its protein is CSVEGQGITDTQYF.

The CDR3 coding sequence is TGTGCCAGCAGCTACTCGGGGCTAGCGGGACTCTACGAGCAGTACTTC. Translating it yields CASSYSGLAGLYEQYF. The rearrangement uses TRBV9 and TRBJ2-7, with TRBD2 identical over 9 bases. This CDR3 is built from 16 residues. Per the germline V gene, CDR1 is SGDLS and CDR2 is YYNGEE. V shed 4 bases and J 3 bases; nucleotides not matched to a gene: 11.

The V and J genes are TRBV13 and TRBJ2-7; TRBD1 might be the D (5 bases). V was pared by 0 bases and J by 3 bases, with 12 bases between. CDR1 and CDR2 from the germline V gene are PRHDT and FYEKMQ (reference sequence). CDR3 length: 15 residues. The CDR3 DNA sequence: TGTGCCAGCAGCTTAGGCCCCCAGGACAACTACGAGCAGTACTTC. It specifies CASSLGPQDNYEQYF.

The chain couples TRBV28 to TRBJ2-7; D unclear. V lost 8 bases, J lost 0 bases, and 8 bases lay in between. CDR3 length equals 12 residues. In germline, CDR1 is MDHEN, CDR2 SYDVKM. CDR3 sequence: CASSQSSYEQYF. The CDR3, as DNA: TGTGCCAGCTCACAGAGCTCCTACGAGCAGTACTTC.

V and J are TRBV29-1 and TRBJ1-4, with D tentatively TRBD1 (5 bases). Germline V CDR1 and CDR2: SQVTM, ANQGSEA. Trimming removed 6 bases at V and 5 bases at J, with 13 bases between. The CDR3 sequence is 13 residues long. DNA of the CDR3: TGCAGCGTCTCAGCGGGGCCAAATGAAAAACTGTTTTTT. It encodes CSVSAGPNEKLFF.

V and J are TRBV7-6 and TRBJ2-3; no definite D call. Germline V lookup: CDR1 SGHVS, CDR2 FNYEAQ. The CDR3 runs to 15 residues. Trimming cost V 5 bases and J 8 bases, with 20 bases left between them. The CDR3 here is CASSPNPQVVSTQYF. The CDR3 nucleotides are TGTGCCAGCAGCCCCAACCCCCAGGTGGTTAGTACGCAGTATTTT.

The chain is built from TRBV5-5 and TRBJ2-3; a weak D match, TRBD1 (6 bases). Germline CDR1 is SGHKS and CDR2 is YYEKEE (reference sequence). The CDR3 runs to 14 residues. V was trimmed by 0 bases and J by 3 bases, leaving 8 bases between them. The CDR3 reads CASSLDQGTDTQYF. CDR3 bases: TGTGCCAGCAGCTTGGACCAGGGGACAGATACGCAGTATTTT.

The chain has TRBV6-1 and TRBJ2-3; the D gene is possibly TRBD2 (7 bases). The CDR3 contains 16 residues. The ends were cut back, 3 bases at V and 1 base at J, with 14 bases in the middle. The germline V gene encodes CDR1 MNHNS and CDR2 SASEGT. The CDR3 is CASSDWGLAGTDTQYF. The DNA of the CDR3 is TGTGCCAGCAGTGATTGGGGGCTAGCGGGCACAGATACGCAGTATTTT.

CDR3 in amino acids: CASSLGSGEQYF. CDR3 in DNA: TGTGCCAGCAGCTTGGGGAGCGGAGAGCAGTACTTC. The genes are TRBV5-4 and TRBJ2-7; a possible D gene is TRBD2 (5 bases). CDR1 is SGHNT, CDR2 YYREEE, per germline (reference sequence). V lost 0 bases and J lost 7, with 8 bases in between. CDR3 size: 12 residues. The full variable domain, completed using reference TRBV5-4 and TRBJ2-7, is ETGVTQSPTHLIKTRGQQVTLRCSSQSGHNTVSWYQQALGQGPQFIFQYYREEENGRGNFPPRFSGLQFPNYSSELNVNALELDDSALYLCASSLGSGEQYFGPGTRLTVT.

The gene calls are TRBV5-5 and TRBJ2-1, with a tentative D call TRBD1 (5 bases). CDR1 and CDR2 from the germline V gene are SGHKS and YYEKEE (reference sequence). This CDR3 spans 15 amino acids. The V end lost 5 bases, the J end lost 0 bases, and 12 bases lay between the germline ends. Here the CDR3 reads CASSLTVSSYNEQFF. The CDR3 DNA follows: TGTGCCAGCAGTTTGACAGTTAGCTCCTACAATGAGCAGTTCTTC.

The chain uses TRBV28 and TRBJ2-4; D call uncertain. The V end lost 6 bases, the J end lost 8 bases, and 11 bases lay between the germline ends. Germline-derived CDR1 and CDR2 are MDHEN and SYDVKM. CDR3 length: 12 amino acids. The chain's CDR3 is CASSQAWYIQYF. The CDR3 DNA reads TGTGCCAGCAGCCAAGCGTGGTACATTCAGTACTTC.

This rearrangement joins TRBV6-1 to TRBJ1-4, with TRBD1 as a possible D gene (5 bases). The ends were cut back, 7 bases at V and 0 bases at J, with 9 bases in the middle. Per the germline V gene, CDR1 is MNHNS and CDR2 is SASEGT. CDR3 length: 14 residues. CDR3: CASKRGSTNEKLFF. The DNA of the CDR3 is TGTGCCAGCAAAAGGGGTTCAACTAATGAAAAACTGTTTTTT.

The chain carries TRBV5-1 and TRBJ1-1; possible D gene TRBD1, 5 bases. V lost 2 bases and J lost 2, with 7 bases in between. CDR1 and CDR2 from the germline V gene are SGHRS and YFSETQ. CDR3 length: 13 amino acids. The CDR3 coding sequence is TGCGCCAGCAGCTTTCAGGGAAACACTGAAGCTTTCTTT. Encoded protein: CASSFQGNTEAFF.

The rearrangement joins TRBV2 to TRBJ2-7; weak D call: TRBD1 (6 bases). V was trimmed by 4 bases and J by 5 bases, leaving 18 bases between them. The germline gives CDR1 SNHLY, CDR2 FYNNEI. CDR3 size: 15 residues. The CDR3 spells CASSGARGELNEQYF. DNA for the CDR3: TGTGCCAGCAGTGGTGCCAGGGGAGAACTAAACGAGCAGTACTTC.

This sequence joins TRBV30 and TRBJ1-2, with no clear D. Trimming took 7 bases from V and 3 from J, leaving 6 bases between them. The germline V gene encodes CDR1 GTSNPN and CDR2 SVGIG (reference sequence). This CDR3 has 10 residues. The CDR3: CAYAYYGYTF. The CDR3 bases are TGTGCCTACGCGTACTATGGCTACACCTTC.